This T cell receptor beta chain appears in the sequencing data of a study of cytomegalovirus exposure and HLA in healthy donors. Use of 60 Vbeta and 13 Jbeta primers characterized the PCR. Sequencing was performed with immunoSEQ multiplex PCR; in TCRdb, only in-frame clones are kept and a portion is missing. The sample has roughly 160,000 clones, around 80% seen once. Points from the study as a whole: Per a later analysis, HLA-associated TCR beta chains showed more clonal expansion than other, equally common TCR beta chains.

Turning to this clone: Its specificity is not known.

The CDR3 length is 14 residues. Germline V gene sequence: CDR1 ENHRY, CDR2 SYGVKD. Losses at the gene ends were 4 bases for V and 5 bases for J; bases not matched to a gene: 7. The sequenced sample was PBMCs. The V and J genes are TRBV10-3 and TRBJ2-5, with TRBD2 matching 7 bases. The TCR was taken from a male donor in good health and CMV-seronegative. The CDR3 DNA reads TGTGCCATCAGTGGTACTAGCGCGAAGGAGACCCAGTACTTC. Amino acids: CAISGTSAKETQYF.